This T cell receptor (beta chain) was sequenced for a study of blood T cell repertoires in COVID-19. Study in general: The cDNA or gDNA used as material had been derived from T cells, B-cell-depleted T cells, or PBMCs.

In germline, CDR1 is SEHNR, CDR2 FQNEAQ (reference sequence). CDR3 length: 13 residues. Trimming took off 0 bases at V and 15 bases at J, with 12 bases between the two ends. As originally analysed: Cell counts per sample came from amplifying reference gene primers. Clones were sequenced by immunoSEQ multiplex PCR, and TCRdb holds only the in-frame ones, with some missing. V and J calls and clone size are copied from that table; D and trimming were computed from the DNA. The sample has some 100,000 clones, about 83% seen once. What was sequenced was peripheral blood. This TCR was recovered from a man in his 70s with acute or convalescent COVID-19. The chain carries TRBV7-9 and TRBJ1-6, with a weak D call TRBD1 (6 bases). This CDR3 is CASSLAGQGYLHF. The CDR3 DNA follows: TGTGCCAGCAGCTTAGCCGGGCAGGGGTACCTCCACTTT.